The TCR beta chain under discussion was sequenced for a study of T-cell reconstitution after alpha-beta-depleted transplantation in children. As it was prepared, the TCRbeta library received unique molecular identifiers. TCRdb redid the calling of the PCR reads with MiXCR, one entry per CDR3 protein. The table has about 640,000 distinct CDR3 sequences, roughly 17% seen once; the top ten hold about 1.1%. The CDR3 consists of 16 residues. The V gene's germline CDR1 is DFQATT and CDR2 SNEGSKA (reference sequence). V was pared by 3 bases and J by 3 bases, with 13 bases of the junction left unmatched. This clonotype came up a few times.

Sample: PBMCs from the stem cell graft donor, taken from the stem cell graft. The receptor's source is a human donor who donated a stem cell graft to a child with acute myeloid leukemia. The V and J genes are TRBV20-1 and TRBJ2-7; TRBD2 aligns across 8 bases. The CDR3 sequence: CSASNSNSAGVYEQYF. Here the CDR3 DNA reads TGCAGTGCTAGTAACTCGAACTCAGCGGGGGTCTACGAGCAGTACTTC.